One and the same sample provided the 22 T cell receptor beta chains below, sequenced in a study of blood T cells in healthy people across ages (dated by TCRdb to between 2015 and 2017). The library was obtained by 5' RACE. The run used an Illumina HiSeq 2500. A second PCR of roughly 7 to 11 cycles was performed with a sample-barcoded 5' primer and a J-beta primer mix. TCRdb reanalyzed the raw reads on its own, using fastp at Q25 for trimming and MiXCR for clone calling, and kept in-frame beta chains. Each record represents a unique CDR3 protein, reported with the most common genes and DNA among its rows. The sample table shows over a million distinct CDR3 sequences, and under 45% are seen once. The leading ten clones occupy about 20% of the sample. The sample taken for sequencing was blood. The receptors shown here come from a woman aged 60-75 years in good health.

This clonotype occurred a few times. The chain uses TRBV12-3 or TRBV12-4 and TRBJ1-1; no clear D gene. The length of the CDR3 is 16 residues. Trimming cost V 7 bases and J 1 base, with 19 bases left between them. DNA of the CDR3: TGTGCCAGCACCGACGAACATCGGGGTGGGAACACTGAAGCTTTCTTT. This translates into CASTDEHRGGNTEAFF.

This clonotype turned up a few times. The genes are TRBV28 and TRBJ2-1, with 10 nucleotides matching TRBD2. Germline-derived CDR1 and CDR2 are MDHEN and SYDVKM. V dropped 5 bases and J dropped 5; count of bases not matched to a gene: 9. There are 16 residues in the CDR3. For the CDR3, the DNA is TGTGCCAGCAGTGCTCCTGGGACTAGCGCCAACAATGAGCAGTTCTTC. It yields the protein CASSAPGTSANNEQFF.

This sequence joins TRBV14 and TRBJ2-7, with D possibly called TRBD1 or TRBD2 (5 bases each). The V gene lost 0 bases and the J gene lost 10 bases, with 13 bases spanning the gap. Germline-derived CDR1 and CDR2 are SGHDN and FVKESK. The CDR3 has 13 residues. The CDR3 here is CASSQDFGDRQYF. The CDR3 region has the DNA TGTGCCAGCAGCCAAGATTTCGGGGACCGACAGTACTTC.

This clonotype occurred a few times. The rearrangement uses TRBV2 and TRBJ1-5; 12 bases match TRBD1. Germline loops: CDR1 SNHLY, CDR2 FYNNEI. Trimming at V came to 7 bases and at J to 7 bases, leaving 8 bases not matched to a gene. The CDR3 totals 15 residues. The CDR3 DNA follows: TGTGCCAGCACCGTAGGGACAGGGGGCGAACAGCCCCAGCATTTT. Its translation is CASTVGTGGEQPQHF.

CDR3 nucleotides: TGTGCCAGCAGCGTGGCCCGCGACAGGAACACTGAAGCTTTCTTT. It specifies CASSVARDRNTEAFF. This chain links TRBV9 with TRBJ1-1; D is possibly TRBD1 (5 bases). Germline V gene sequence: CDR1 SGDLS, CDR2 YYNGEE. The CDR3 has 15 residues. Trimming removed 2 bases from V and 1 base from J, with 12 bases in between.

The table lists this clonotype with a few counts. The chain joins TRBV20-1 to TRBJ2-1, with 11 bases aligning to TRBD2. Germline values: CDR1 DFQATT, CDR2 SNEGSKA (reference sequence). The CDR3 covers 15 residues. Trimming at V came to 5 bases and at J to 4 bases, leaving 7 bases not matched to a gene. In DNA, the CDR3 is TGCAGTGCTCCCCCACTAGCGGGGGTATACAATGAGCAGTTCTTC. This gives the protein CSAPPLAGVYNEQFF.

V and J are TRBV14 and TRBJ2-6; no definite D call. From germline, CDR1 is SGHDN and CDR2 FVKESK. The CDR3 contains 17 residues. Trimming took 4 bases from V and 0 from J, leaving 13 bases between them. CDR3 sequence reads: CASSLITGYSGANVLTF. In DNA, the CDR3 is TGTGCCAGCAGCCTAATAACTGGATACTCTGGGGCCAACGTCCTGACTTTC.

CDR3 region: CANPGPYEQYF. Here the CDR3 DNA reads TGTGCCAACCCAGGGCCCTACGAGCAGTACTTC. J is TRBJ2-7 and V is TRBV25-1; D may be TRBD1 (5 bases). Between the trimmed V and J ends, which lost 10 bases and 2 bases, there was a span of 9 bases. CDR3 length: 11 residues. Germline-derived CDR1 and CDR2 are MGHDK and SYGVNS.

The chain links TRBV6-5 to TRBJ2-1; TRBD2 aligns across 7 bases. Trimming cost V 4 bases and J 8 bases; bases outside gene matches: 14. The CDR3 spans 16 residues. CDR1 is MNHEY, CDR2 SVGAGI, per germline. CDR3 residues: CASSSPSSGTHDEQFF. CDR3 bases: TGTGCCAGCAGTTCGCCGTCTAGCGGAACCCACGATGAGCAGTTCTTC.

This clonotype was detected a few times. The chain carries TRBV7-2 and TRBJ2-3, with TRBD1 as a possible D gene (6 bases). V was pared by 1 base and J by 1 base, with 12 bases between. Germline CDR1 SGHTA, CDR2 FQGNSA. This CDR3 has 16 amino acids. The CDR3 coding sequence is TGTGCCAGCAGCTTAGTCGGGCCAGGGGGCACAGATACGCAGTATTTT. Amino acids: CASSLVGPGGTDTQYF.

This rearrangement joins TRBV29-1 to TRBJ2-7, with 10 bases fitting TRBD1. This CDR3 has 14 residues. Germline-derived CDR1 and CDR2 are SQVTM and ANQGSEA. The V gene end was trimmed by 4 bases and the J gene end by 5 bases; junction bases not matched to a gene: 8. The CDR3 DNA is TGCAGCGTTGGAGGGACAGGGGCGACTAACGAGCAGTACTTC. This gives the protein CSVGGTGATNEQYF.

This clonotype occurred a few times. This rearrangement joins TRBV7-8 to TRBJ2-7; D is ambiguous. CDR1 and CDR2 (germline): SGHVS, FQNEAQ. Trimming removed 4 bases from V and 4 bases from J, with 11 bases in between. This CDR3 is built from 13 residues. Written as DNA, the CDR3 is TGTGCCAGCAGCTACGGACGGAATTACGAGCAGTACTTC. This codes for CASSYGRNYEQYF.

In DNA, the CDR3 is TGTGCCAGCAGCCAAGATCGGACTAGCCCGACCAATGAGCAGTTCTTC. Translation gives CASSQDRTSPTNEQFF. V usage is TRBV4-2 and J usage is TRBJ2-1, with 8 bases aligning to TRBD2. V gave up 0 bases and J gave up 6 bases; unmatched junction bases: 7. The CDR3 has 16 amino acids. Germline CDR1 reads LGHNA; CDR2 reads YNFKEQ.

This clonotype was found a few times. V usage is TRBV12-3 or TRBV12-4 and J usage is TRBJ1-2; 8 positions match TRBD1. J was trimmed by 7 bases and V by 6 bases; bases with no gene match: 4. This CDR3 is built from 12 residues. The CDR3 nucleotides read TGTGCCAGCAGGGGACAGGTTGGTGGCTACACCTTC. It yields the protein CASRGQVGGYTF.

J is TRBJ2-7 and V is TRBV11-2; 9 bases are shared with TRBD2. Trimming removed 2 bases from V and 2 bases from J; junction bases left unmatched: 7. The CDR3 has 16 residues. The germline gives CDR1 SGHAT, CDR2 FQNNGV. In DNA, the CDR3 is TGTGCCAGCAGCTTACGAAGCGGGAGGACCACCTACGAGCAGTACTTC. Translated, it gives CASSLRSGRTTYEQYF.

This clonotype was counted a few times. The V and J genes are TRBV3-1 and TRBJ2-1; possibly TRBD2 for D (5 bases). The CDR3 covers 15 residues. Germline CDR1 and CDR2: LGHDT and YNNKEL (reference sequence). V lost 0 bases and J lost 8, with 14 bases in between. This CDR3 reads CASSQDPSSSDEQFF. Written as DNA, the CDR3 is TGTGCCAGCAGCCAAGATCCTTCTAGCAGCGATGAGCAGTTCTTC.

This chain uses TRBV11-2 with TRBJ2-1; TRBD2 might be the D (6 bases). The CDR3 covers 13 residues. CDR1 and CDR2 from the germline V gene are SGHAT and FQNNGV. V was cut by 7 bases and J by 4 bases, with 11 bases left in between. The CDR3 sequence: CASNTAGYNEQFF. The CDR3 region has the DNA TGTGCCAGCAATACGGCGGGATACAATGAGCAGTTCTTC.

V gene TRBV7-9 combines with J gene TRBJ2-1, with TRBD2 matching over 10 bases. Judging by the DNA end, TRBJ2-7 fits better; the J call may be wrong. The CDR3 is 16 amino acids. Germline values: CDR1 SEHNR, CDR2 FQNEAQ (reference sequence). The CDR3 is CASSLNSGGPRNEQYF. CDR3 DNA sequence: TGTGCCAGCAGCTTAAATAGCGGGGGGCCCCGCAATGAGCAGTACTTC.

The J gene is TRBJ2-1, the V gene TRBV6-2 or TRBV6-3; D perhaps matches TRBD2 (5 bases). Germline CDR1 reads MNHEY; CDR2 reads SVGEGT. V lost 0 bases and J lost 1, with 10 bases in between. This CDR3 contains 16 residues. The CDR3 nucleotides read TGTGCCAGCAGTTACTCACTAGAGAAATCCTACAATGAGCAGTTCTTC. Its protein is CASSYSLEKSYNEQFF.

V gene TRBV11-3 combines with J gene TRBJ2-3; the D call may be TRBD1 or TRBD2 (5 bases each). The CDR3 consists of 16 residues. In germline, CDR1 is SGHNT, CDR2 YENEEA. V shed 5 bases and J shed 3 bases, with 18 bases lying between them. In nucleotides, the CDR3 is TGTGCCAGCAGCACCGGGACCGCCCCAGGAACAGATACGCAGTATTTT. It is translated as CASSTGTAPGTDTQYF.

The chain links TRBV13 to TRBJ2-5, with TRBD1 identical over 7 bases. CDR3 length equals 15 residues. V dropped 1 base and J dropped 1; count of bases not matched to a gene: 3. Germline V gives CDR1 PRHDT, CDR2 FYEKMQ (reference sequence). CDR3 amino acids: CASSLADRTQETQYF. The CDR3 nucleotides are TGTGCCAGCAGCTTAGCGGACAGGACCCAAGAGACCCAGTACTTC. The whole variable domain, remainder taken from reference TRBV13 and TRBJ2-5, is AAGVIQSPRHLIKEKRETATLKCYPIPRHDTVYWYQQGPGQDPQFLISFYEKMQSDKGSIPDRFSAQQFSDYHSELNMSSLELGDSALYFCASSLADRTQETQYFGPGTRLLVL.

This clonotype was seen more than once but under ten times. The rearrangement joins TRBV11-1 to TRBJ2-7; 9 bases agree with TRBD1. J was trimmed by 6 bases and V by 5 bases; bases with no gene match: 11. This CDR3 spans 15 amino acids. Per germline, CDR1 SGHAT and CDR2 FQDESV (reference sequence). The CDR3 DNA reads TGTGCCAGCAGCCCCTCCGGGACAGGGTTTCTCGAGCAGTACTTC. Encoded protein: CASSPSGTGFLEQYF. The complete variable domain, with remaining parts taken from reference TRBV11-1 and TRBJ2-7, reads EAEVAQSPRYKITEKSQAVAFWCDPISGHATLYWYRQILGQGPELLVQFQDESVVDDSQLPKDRFSAERLKGVDSTLKIQPAELGDSAMYLCASSPSGTGFLEQYFGPGTRLTVT.